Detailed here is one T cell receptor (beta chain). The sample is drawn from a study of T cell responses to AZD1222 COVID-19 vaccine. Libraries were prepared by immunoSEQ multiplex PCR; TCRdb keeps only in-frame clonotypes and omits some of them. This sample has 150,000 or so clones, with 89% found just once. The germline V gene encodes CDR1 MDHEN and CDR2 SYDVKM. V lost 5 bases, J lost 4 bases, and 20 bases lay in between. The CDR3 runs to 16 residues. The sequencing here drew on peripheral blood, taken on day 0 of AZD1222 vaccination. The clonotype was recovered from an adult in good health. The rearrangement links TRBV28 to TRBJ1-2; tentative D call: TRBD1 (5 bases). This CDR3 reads CASSPVPTGGIYGYTF. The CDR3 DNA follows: TGTGCCAGCAGTCCAGTCCCCACAGGTGGAATCTATGGCTACACCTTC.